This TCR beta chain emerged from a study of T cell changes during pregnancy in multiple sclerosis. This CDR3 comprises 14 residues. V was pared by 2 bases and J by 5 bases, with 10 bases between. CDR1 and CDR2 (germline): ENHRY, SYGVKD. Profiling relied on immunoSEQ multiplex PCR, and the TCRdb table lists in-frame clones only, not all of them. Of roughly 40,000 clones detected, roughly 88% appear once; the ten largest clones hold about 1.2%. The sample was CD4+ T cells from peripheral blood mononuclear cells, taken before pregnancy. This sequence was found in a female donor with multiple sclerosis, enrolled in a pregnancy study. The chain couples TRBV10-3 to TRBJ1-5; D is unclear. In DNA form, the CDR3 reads TGTGCCATCAGTGAGAGCCAGGCCCATCAGCCCCAGCATTTT. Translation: CAISESQAHQPQHF.